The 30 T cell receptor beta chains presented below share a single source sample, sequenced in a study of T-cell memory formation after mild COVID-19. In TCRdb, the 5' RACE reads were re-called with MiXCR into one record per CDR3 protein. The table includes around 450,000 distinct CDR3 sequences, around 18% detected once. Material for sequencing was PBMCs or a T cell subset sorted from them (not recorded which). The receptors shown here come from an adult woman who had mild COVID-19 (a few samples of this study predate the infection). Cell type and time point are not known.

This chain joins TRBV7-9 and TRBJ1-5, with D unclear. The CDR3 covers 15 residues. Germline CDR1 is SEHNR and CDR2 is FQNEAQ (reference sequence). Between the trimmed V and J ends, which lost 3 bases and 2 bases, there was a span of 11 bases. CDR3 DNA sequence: TGTGCCAGCAGCTTTGAGCAGGCCGGCAATCAGCCCCAGCATTTT. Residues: CASSFEQAGNQPQHF.

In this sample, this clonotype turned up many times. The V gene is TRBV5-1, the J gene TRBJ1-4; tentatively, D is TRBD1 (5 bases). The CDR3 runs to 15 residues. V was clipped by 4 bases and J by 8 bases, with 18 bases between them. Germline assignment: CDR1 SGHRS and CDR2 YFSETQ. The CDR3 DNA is TGCGCCAGCAGCATGACAGTCCCCCGGGGCGAAAAACTGTTTTTT. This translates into CASSMTVPRGEKLFF.

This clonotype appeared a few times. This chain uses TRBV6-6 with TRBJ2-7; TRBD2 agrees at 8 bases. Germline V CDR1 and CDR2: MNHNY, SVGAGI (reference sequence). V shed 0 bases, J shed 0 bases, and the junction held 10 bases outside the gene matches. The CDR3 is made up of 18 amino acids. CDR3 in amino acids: CASSYSNKERENSYEQYF. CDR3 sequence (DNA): TGTGCCAGCAGTTACTCAAACAAGGAGCGGGAGAACTCCTACGAGCAGTACTTC.

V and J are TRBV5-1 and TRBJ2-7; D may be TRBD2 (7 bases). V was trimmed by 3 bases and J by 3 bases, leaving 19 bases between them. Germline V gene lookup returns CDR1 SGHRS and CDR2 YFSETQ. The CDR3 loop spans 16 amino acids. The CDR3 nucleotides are TGCGCCAGCAGCTATGGGGGGGGGGCGCAAATCTACGAGCAGTACTTC. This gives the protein CASSYGGGAQIYEQYF.

CDR3 loop: CATSDRDREVNEQFF. The CDR3 nucleotides read TGTGCCACCAGTGACCGGGACAGGGAGGTAAATGAGCAGTTCTTC. The chain has TRBV24-1 and TRBJ2-1; TRBD1 matches at 9 bases. V shed 4 bases and J 7 bases; nucleotides not matched to a gene: 7. There are 15 residues in the CDR3. Looked up from germline, CDR1 is KGHDR and CDR2 is SFDVKD.

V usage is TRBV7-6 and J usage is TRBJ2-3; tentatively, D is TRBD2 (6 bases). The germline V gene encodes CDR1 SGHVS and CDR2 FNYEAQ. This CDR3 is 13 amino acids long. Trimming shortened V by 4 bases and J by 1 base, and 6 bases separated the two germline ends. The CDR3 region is CASSWGGTDTQYF. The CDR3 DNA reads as TGTGCCAGCAGCTGGGGGGGCACAGATACGCAGTATTTT.

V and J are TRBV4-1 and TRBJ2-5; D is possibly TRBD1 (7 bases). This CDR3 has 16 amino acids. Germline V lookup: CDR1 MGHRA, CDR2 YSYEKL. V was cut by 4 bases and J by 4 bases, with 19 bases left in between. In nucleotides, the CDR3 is TGCGCCAGCAGCCCCCGGGACTCCAGGGGGTTAGAGACCCAGTACTTC. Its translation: CASSPRDSRGLETQYF.

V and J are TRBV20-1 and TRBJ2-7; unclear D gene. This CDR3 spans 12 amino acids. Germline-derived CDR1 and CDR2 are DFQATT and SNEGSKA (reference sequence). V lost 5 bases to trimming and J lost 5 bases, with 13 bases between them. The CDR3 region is CSAHSAANEQYF. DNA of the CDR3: TGCAGTGCTCACTCTGCGGCAAACGAGCAGTACTTC.

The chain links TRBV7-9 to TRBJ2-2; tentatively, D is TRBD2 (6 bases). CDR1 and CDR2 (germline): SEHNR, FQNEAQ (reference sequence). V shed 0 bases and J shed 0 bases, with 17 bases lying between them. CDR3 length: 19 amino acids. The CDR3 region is CASSLAFGGLTANTGELFF. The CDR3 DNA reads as TGTGCCAGCAGCTTAGCGTTTGGGGGGTTAACCGCGAACACCGGGGAGCTGTTTTTT.

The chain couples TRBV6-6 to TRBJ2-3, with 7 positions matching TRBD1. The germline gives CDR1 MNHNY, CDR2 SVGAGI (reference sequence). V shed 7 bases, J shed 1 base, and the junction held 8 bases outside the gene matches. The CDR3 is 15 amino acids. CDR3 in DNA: TGTGCCAGCACAAGACAGGGACGGGGCACAGATACGCAGTATTTT. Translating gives CASTRQGRGTDTQYF.

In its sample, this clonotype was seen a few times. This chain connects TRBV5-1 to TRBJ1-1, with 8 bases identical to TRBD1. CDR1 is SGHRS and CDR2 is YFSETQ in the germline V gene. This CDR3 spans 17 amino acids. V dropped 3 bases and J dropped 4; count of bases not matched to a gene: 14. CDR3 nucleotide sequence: TGCGCCAGCAGCTCTAAAATCGGCTCAACAGGGGGCACTGAAGCTTTCTTT. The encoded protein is CASSSKIGSTGGTEAFF.

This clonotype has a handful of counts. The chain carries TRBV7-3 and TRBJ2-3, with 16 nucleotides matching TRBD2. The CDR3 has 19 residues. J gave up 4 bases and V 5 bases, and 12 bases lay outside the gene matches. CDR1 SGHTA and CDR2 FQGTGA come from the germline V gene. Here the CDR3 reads CASSHTPGLAGGPSDTQYF. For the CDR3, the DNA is TGTGCCAGCAGCCATACCCCGGGACTAGCGGGAGGGCCTTCAGATACGCAGTATTTT.

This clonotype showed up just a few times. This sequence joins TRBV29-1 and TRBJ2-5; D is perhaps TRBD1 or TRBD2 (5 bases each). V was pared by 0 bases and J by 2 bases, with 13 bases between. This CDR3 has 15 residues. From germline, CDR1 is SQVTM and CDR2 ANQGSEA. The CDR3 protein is CSVEDPGPIQETQYF. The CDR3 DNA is TGCAGCGTTGAAGACCCGGGACCGATACAAGAGACCCAGTACTTC.

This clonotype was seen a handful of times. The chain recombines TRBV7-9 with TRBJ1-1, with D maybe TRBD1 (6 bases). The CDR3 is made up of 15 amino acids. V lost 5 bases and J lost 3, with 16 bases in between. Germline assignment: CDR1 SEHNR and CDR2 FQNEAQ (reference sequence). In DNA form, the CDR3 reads TGTGCCAGCAGCCCTCCGACAGGTTGGCACACTGAAGCTTTCTTT. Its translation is CASSPPTGWHTEAFF.

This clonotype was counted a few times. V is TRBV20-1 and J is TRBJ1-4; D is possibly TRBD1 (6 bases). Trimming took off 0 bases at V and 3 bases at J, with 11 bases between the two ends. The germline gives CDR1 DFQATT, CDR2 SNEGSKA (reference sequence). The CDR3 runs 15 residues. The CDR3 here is CSARDSAGANEKLFF. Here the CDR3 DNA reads TGCAGTGCTAGAGATTCGGCAGGGGCTAATGAAAAACTGTTTTTT.

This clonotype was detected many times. The DNA for the CDR3 is TGTGCCAGCAGTCTCGACACCACTGAAGCTTTCTTT. It specifies CASSLDTTEAFF. The chain joins TRBV12-3 or TRBV12-4 to TRBJ1-1, with no clear D. The CDR3 length is 12 residues. Trimming removed 5 bases from V and 4 bases from J, with 8 bases in between.

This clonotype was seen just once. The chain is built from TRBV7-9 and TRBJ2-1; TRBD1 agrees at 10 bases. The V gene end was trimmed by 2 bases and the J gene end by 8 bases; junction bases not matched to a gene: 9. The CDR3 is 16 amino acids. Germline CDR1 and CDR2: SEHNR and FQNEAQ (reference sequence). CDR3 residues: CASSLLRDRGLYEQFF. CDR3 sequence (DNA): TGTGCCAGCAGCTTATTACGAGACAGGGGGCTATATGAGCAGTTCTTC.

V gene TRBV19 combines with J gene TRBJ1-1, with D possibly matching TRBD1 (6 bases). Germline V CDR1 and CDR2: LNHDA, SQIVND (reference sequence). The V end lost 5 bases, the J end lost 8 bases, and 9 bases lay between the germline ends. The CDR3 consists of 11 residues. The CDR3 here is CASSRTGEAFF. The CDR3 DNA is TGTGCCAGTAGTCGAACAGGGGAAGCTTTCTTT.

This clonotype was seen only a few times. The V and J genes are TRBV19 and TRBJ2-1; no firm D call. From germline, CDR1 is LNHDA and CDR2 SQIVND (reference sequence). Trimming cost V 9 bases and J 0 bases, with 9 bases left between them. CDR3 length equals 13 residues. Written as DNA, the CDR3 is TGTGCCAGCGCCCAGAGCTCCTACAATGAGCAGTTCTTC. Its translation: CASAQSSYNEQFF.

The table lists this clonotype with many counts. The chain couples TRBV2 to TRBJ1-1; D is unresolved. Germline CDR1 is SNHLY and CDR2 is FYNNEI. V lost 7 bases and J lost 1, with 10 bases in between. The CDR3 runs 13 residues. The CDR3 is CASKTARNTEAFF. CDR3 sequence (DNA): TGTGCCAGCAAAACGGCCAGGAACACTGAAGCTTTCTTT.

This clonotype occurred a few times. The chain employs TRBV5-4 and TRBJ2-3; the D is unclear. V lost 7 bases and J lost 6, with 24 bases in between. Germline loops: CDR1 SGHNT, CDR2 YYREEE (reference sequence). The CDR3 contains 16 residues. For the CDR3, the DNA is TGTGCCAGCCAGCCGCGCGGCGGCAGCCCCCAGGATACGCAGTATTTT. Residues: CASQPRGGSPQDTQYF.

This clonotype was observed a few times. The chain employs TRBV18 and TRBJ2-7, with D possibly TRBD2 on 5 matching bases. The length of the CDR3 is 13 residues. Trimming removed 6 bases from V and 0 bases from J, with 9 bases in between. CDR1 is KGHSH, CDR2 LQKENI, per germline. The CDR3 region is CASSEAVSYEQYF. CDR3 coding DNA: TGTGCCAGCTCGGAGGCAGTCTCCTACGAGCAGTACTTC.

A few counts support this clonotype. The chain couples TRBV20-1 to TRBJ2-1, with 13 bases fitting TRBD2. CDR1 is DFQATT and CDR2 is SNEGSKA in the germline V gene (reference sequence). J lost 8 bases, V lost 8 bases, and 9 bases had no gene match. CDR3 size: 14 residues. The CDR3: CSPQLAGGADEQFF. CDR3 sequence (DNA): TGCAGTCCTCAACTAGCGGGGGGGGCGGATGAGCAGTTCTTC.

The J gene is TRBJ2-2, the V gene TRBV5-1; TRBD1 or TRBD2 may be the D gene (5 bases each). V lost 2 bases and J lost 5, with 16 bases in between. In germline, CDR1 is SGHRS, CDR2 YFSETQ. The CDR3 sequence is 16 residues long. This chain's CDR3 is CASSFLSGDETGELFF. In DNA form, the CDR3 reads TGCGCCAGCAGCTTCTTATCCGGGGACGAAACCGGGGAGCTGTTTTTT.

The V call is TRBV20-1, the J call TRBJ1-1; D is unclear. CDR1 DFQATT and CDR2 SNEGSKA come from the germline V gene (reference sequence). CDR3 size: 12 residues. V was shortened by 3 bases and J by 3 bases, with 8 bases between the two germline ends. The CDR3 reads CSARTGDTEAFF. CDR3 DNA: TGCAGTGCTAGGACTGGCGACACTGAAGCTTTCTTT.

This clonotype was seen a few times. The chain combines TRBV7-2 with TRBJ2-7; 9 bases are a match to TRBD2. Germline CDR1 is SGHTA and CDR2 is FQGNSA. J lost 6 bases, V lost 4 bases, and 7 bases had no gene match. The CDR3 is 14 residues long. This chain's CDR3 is CASSSGLAPGEQYF. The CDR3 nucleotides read TGTGCCAGCAGCTCCGGACTAGCGCCCGGCGAGCAGTACTTC.

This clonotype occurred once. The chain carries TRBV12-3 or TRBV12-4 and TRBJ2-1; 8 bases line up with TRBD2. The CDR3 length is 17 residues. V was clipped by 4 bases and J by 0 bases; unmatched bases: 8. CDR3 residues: CASSSPGGLSSYNEQFF. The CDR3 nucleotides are TGTGCCAGCAGTTCCCCGGGGGGGCTGAGCTCCTACAATGAGCAGTTCTTC.

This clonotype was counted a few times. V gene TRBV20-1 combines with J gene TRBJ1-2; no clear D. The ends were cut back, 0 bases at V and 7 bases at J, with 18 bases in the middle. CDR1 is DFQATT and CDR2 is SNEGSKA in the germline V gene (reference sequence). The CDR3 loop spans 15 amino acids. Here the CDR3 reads CSARDRRRPVFGYTF. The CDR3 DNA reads TGCAGTGCTAGAGATAGGAGGCGGCCGGTATTTGGCTACACCTTC.

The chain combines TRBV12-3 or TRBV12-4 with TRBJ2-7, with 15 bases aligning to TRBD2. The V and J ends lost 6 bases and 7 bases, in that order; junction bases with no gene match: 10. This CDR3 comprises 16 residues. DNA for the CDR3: TGTGCCAGCAGCTCGGGACTAGCGGGAGGATCATGGGAGCAGTACTTC. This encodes CASSSGLAGGSWEQYF.

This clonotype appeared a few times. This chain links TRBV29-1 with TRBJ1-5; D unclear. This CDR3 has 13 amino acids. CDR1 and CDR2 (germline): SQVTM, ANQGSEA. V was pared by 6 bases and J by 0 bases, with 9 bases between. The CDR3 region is CSVKEASNQPQHF. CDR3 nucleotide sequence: TGCAGCGTCAAAGAGGCTAGCAATCAGCCCCAGCATTTT.